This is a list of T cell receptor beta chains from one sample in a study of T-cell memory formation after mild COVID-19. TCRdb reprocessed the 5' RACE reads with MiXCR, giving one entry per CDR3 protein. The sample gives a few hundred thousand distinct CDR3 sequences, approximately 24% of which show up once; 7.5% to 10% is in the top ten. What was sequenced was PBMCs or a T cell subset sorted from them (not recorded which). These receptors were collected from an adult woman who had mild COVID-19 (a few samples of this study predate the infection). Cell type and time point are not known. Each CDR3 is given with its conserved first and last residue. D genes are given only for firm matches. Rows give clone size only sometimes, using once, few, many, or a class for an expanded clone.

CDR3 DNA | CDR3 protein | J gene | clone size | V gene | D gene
TGTGCCAGCAGCTTAGAGGGGCCAGGCGGCTACACCTTC | CASSLEGPGGYTF | TRBJ1-2 | NA | TRBV7-9 | NA
TGTGCCAGCAGGGGGACAGGGGGCAGCACAGATACGCAGTATTTT | CASRGTGGSTDTQYF | TRBJ2-3 | few | TRBV2 | TRBD1
TGTGCCAGCAGCTTCTGGAGTGTAGATGGCTACACCTTC | CASSFWSVDGYTF | TRBJ1-2 | few | TRBV7-2 | NA
TGCAGTGCTAGAGGGAAGAGAGCCCTTGAGACTGAAGCTTTCTTT | CSARGKRALETEAFF | TRBJ1-1 | few | TRBV20-1 | NA
TGTGCCAGCAGTTACTACCTAGCAAGTAATAATGAGCAGTTCTTC | CASSYYLASNNEQFF | TRBJ2-1 | NA | TRBV6-2/TRBV6-3 | NA
TGTGCCACTAACAGCAACACCGGGGAGCTGTTTTTT | CATNSNTGELFF | TRBJ2-2 | many | TRBV24-1 | NA
TGTGCCAGCAGCTTAGCGTCAGGGAAAGAGACCCAGTACTTC | CASSLASGKETQYF | TRBJ2-5 | many | TRBV11-2 | NA
TGTGCCGCAAGGGGGACACTCTCCTACGAGCAGTACTTC | CAARGTLSYEQYF | TRBJ2-7 | NA | TRBV6-6 | NA
TGCAGTGCTAGAGTAATGGAGGTCGGGGAGCTGTTTTTT | CSARVMEVGELFF | TRBJ2-2 | NA | TRBV20-1 | NA
TGTGCCAGCATAGGAGGGGCAGGCATGAACACTGAAGCTTTCTTT | CASIGGAGMNTEAFF | TRBJ1-1 | few | TRBV7-9 | NA
TGTGCCAGCAGAAGCGGGGGTTACGGGACATCTGGAAACACCATATATTTT | CASRSGGYGTSGNTIYF | TRBJ1-3 | NA | TRBV7-8 | NA
TGTGCCAGCAGCCCTATGTATAATTCACCCCTCCACTTT | CASSPMYNSPLHF | TRBJ1-6 | NA | TRBV5-8 | NA
TGTGCCAGCAGAATAGACACCTACGAGCAGTACTTC | CASRIDTYEQYF | TRBJ2-7 | few | TRBV12-3/TRBV12-4 | NA
TGTGCCAGCAGCTGGGGACAGGGGCGTGAAGCTTTCTTT | CASSWGQGREAFF | TRBJ1-1 | NA | TRBV7-2 | TRBD1
TGTGCCAGCAGCGCTCAGCTGGGGCTGTACAATGAGCAGTTCTTC | CASSAQLGLYNEQFF | TRBJ2-1 | few | TRBV7-9 | NA
TGTGCCAGCAGCTTAAACGGGGGGCGTCGGGGCAATCAGCCCCAGCATTTT | CASSLNGGRRGNQPQHF | TRBJ1-5 | once | TRBV7-6 | NA
TGTGCCACCAGTGATTTATCGGGACAGCCCCAGCATTTT | CATSDLSGQPQHF | TRBJ1-5 | NA | TRBV24-1 | NA
TGTGCCAGCAGCTTAGGGGCAGGGGGCACCTATGGCTACACCTTC | CASSLGAGGTYGYTF | TRBJ1-2 | NA | TRBV7-9 | TRBD1
TGCAGTGCTAGAGATAAAGGACAGGGGGCTGAAGCTTTCTTT | CSARDKGQGAEAFF | TRBJ1-1 | few | TRBV20-1 | TRBD1
TGTGCCAGCAGCTTGACCGGCTGGGGCTACACCTTC | CASSLTGWGYTF | TRBJ1-2 | NA | TRBV5-4 | NA